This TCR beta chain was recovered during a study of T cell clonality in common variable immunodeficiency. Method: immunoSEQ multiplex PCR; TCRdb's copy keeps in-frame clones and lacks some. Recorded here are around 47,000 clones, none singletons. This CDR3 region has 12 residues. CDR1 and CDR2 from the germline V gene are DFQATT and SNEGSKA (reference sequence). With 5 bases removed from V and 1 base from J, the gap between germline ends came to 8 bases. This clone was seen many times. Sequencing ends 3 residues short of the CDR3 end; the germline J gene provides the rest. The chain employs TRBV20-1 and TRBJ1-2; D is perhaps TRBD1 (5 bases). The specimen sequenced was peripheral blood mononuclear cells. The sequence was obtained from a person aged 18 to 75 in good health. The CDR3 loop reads CSAFRDNYGYTF. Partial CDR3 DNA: TGCAGTGCTTTCAGGGATAACTATGGC.